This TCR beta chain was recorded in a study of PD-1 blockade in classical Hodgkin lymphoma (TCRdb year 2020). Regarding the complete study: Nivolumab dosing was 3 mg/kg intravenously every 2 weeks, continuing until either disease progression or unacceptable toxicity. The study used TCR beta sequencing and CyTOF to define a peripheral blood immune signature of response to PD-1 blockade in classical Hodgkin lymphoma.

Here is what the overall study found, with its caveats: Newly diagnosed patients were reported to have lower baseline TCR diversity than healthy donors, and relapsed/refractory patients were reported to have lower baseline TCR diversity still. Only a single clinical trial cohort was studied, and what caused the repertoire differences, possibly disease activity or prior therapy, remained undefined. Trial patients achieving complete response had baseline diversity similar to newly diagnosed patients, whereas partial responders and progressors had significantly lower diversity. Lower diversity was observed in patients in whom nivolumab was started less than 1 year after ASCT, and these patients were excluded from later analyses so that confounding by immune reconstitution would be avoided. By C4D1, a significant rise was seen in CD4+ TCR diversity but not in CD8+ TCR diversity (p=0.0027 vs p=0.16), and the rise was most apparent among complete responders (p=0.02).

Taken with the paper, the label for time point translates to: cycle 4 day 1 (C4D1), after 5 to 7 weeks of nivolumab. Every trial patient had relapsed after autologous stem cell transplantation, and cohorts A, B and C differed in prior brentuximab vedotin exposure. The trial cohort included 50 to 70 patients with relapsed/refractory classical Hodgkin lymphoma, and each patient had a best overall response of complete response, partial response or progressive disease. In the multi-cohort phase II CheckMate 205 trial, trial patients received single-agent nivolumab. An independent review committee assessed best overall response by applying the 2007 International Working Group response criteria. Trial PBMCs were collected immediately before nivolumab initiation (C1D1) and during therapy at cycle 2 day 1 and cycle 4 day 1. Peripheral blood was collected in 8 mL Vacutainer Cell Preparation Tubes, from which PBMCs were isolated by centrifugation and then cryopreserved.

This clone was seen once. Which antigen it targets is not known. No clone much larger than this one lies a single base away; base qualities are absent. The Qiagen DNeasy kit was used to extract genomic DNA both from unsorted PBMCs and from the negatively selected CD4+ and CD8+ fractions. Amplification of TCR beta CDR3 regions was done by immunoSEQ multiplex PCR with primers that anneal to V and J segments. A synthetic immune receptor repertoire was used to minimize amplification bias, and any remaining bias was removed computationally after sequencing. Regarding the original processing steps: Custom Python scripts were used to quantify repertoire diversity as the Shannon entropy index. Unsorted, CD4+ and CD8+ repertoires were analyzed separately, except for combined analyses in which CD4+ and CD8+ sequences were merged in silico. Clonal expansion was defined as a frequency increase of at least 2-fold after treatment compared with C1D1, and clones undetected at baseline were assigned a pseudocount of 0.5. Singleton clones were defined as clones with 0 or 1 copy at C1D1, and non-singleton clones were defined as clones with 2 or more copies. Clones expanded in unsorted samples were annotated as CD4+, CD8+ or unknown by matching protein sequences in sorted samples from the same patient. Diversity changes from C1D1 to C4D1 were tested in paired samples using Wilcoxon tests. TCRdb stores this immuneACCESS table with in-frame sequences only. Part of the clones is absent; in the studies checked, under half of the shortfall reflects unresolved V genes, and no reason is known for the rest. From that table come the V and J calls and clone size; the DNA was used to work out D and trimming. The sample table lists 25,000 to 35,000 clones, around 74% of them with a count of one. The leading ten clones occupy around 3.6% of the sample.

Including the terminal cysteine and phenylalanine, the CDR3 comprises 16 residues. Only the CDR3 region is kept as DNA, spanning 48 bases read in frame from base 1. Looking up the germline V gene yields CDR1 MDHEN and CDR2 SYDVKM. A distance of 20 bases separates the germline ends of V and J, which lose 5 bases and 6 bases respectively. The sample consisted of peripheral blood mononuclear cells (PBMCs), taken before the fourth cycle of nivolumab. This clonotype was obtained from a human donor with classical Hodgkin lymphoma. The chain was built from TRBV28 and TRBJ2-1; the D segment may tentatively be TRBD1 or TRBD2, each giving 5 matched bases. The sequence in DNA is TGTGCCAGCAGTGCTAGTGGGGACCCCACCCGCAATGAGCAGTTCTTC. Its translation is CASSASGDPTRNEQFF.